This passage covers 26 T cell receptor beta chains from one sample sequenced in a study of T-cell reconstitution after alpha-beta-depleted transplantation in children. Preparation of the TCRbeta library was carried out with unique molecular identifiers. TCRdb re-derived calls from the PCR reads in MiXCR, one entry per CDR3 protein. Among around 680,000 distinct CDR3 sequences, approximately 17% were seen once, and the ten largest hold approximately 1%. The source was PBMCs from the stem cell graft donor, collected from the stem cell graft. The receptor set was obtained from a human donor who donated a stem cell graft to a child with acute myeloid leukemia.

This clonotype showed up many times. The chain carries TRBV7-2 and TRBJ1-1; D call uncertain. V was shortened by 5 bases and J by 3 bases, with 16 bases between the two germline ends. Germline assignment: CDR1 SGHTA and CDR2 FQGNSA. This CDR3 contains 15 residues. The CDR3 DNA is TGTGCCAGCAGCCCCGGTGGTAAAGGGCACACTGAAGCTTTCTTT. This codes for CASSPGGKGHTEAFF.

This clonotype came up a few times. CDR3 in amino acids: CASSLSGDGEQYF. In nucleotides, the CDR3 is TGTGCCAGCAGCTTGAGTGGGGATGGCGAGCAGTACTTC. The chain carries TRBV7-9 and TRBJ2-7; D uncertain. The CDR3 is 13 residues long. Germline loops: CDR1 SEHNR, CDR2 FQNEAQ (reference sequence). Deletions cut 3 bases from V and 6 bases from J, with 12 bases between.

This clonotype has ten or more counts. V usage is TRBV20-1 and J usage is TRBJ2-5, with D maybe TRBD2 (5 bases). Deletions cut 0 bases from V and 2 bases from J, with 10 bases between. The CDR3 consists of 14 residues. CDR1 is DFQATT and CDR2 is SNEGSKA in the germline V gene (reference sequence). Here the CDR3 reads CSARDLERQETQYF. The CDR3 DNA sequence: TGCAGTGCTAGAGATCTGGAGCGGCAAGAGACCCAGTACTTC.

The gene calls are TRBV14 and TRBJ2-7; D call uncertain. V was cut by 4 bases and J by 6 bases, with 16 bases left in between. Germline loops: CDR1 SGHDN, CDR2 FVKESK. This CDR3 has 14 amino acids. The CDR3 nucleotides read TGTGCCAGCAGCCGGAATACACTTTCGCCCGAGCAGTACTTC. It is translated as CASSRNTLSPEQYF.

The chain links TRBV20-1 to TRBJ1-1, with 8 bases lining up with TRBD1. The CDR3 is made up of 10 amino acids. Germline lookup yields CDR1 DFQATT and CDR2 SNEGSKA (reference sequence). CDR3 amino acids: CRGQGTEAFF. In nucleotides, the CDR3 is TGCAGAGGACAGGGCACTGAAGCTTTCTTT.

This clonotype was counted a few times. This chain connects TRBV20-1 to TRBJ2-7; TRBD2 might be the D (5 bases). V was trimmed by 2 bases and J by 4 bases, leaving 12 bases between them. CDR3 length equals 13 residues. Germline V lookup: CDR1 DFQATT, CDR2 SNEGSKA (reference sequence). CDR3 sequence: CSARRLAGYEQYF. The DNA of the CDR3 is TGCAGTGCTAGAAGGCTAGCCGGATACGAGCAGTACTTC.

This clonotype was picked up a small number of times. DNA for the CDR3: TGCAGTGCTAGAGATGGATCAGGGTCTGGAGAGACCCAGTACTTC. Its translation: CSARDGSGSGETQYF. The chain joins TRBV20-1 to TRBJ2-5, with D possibly matching TRBD1 (5 bases). This CDR3 region has 15 residues. Trimming took 0 bases from V and 4 from J, leaving 15 bases between them. Germline V gene data show CDR1 as DFQATT and CDR2 as SNEGSKA (reference sequence).

This rearrangement joins TRBV3-1 to TRBJ1-6; TRBD1 matches at 10 bases. This CDR3 comprises 15 residues. Germline CDR1 is LGHDT and CDR2 is YNNKEL (reference sequence). Trimming cost V 4 bases and J 10 bases; bases outside gene matches: 7. The CDR3 coding sequence is TGTGCCAGCAGCCCGACAGGGGGCTTACGCTCACCCCTCCACTTT. It translates to CASSPTGGLRSPLHF.

This clonotype was observed a handful of times. J is TRBJ1-1 and V is TRBV12-3 or TRBV12-4; 9 bases align to TRBD1. CDR3 length: 12 residues. V trimming: 8 bases; J trimming: 5 bases; junction bases outside the gene matches: 3. CDR3 sequence (DNA): TGTGCCAGCCTGACAGGGGGGACTGAAGCTTTCTTT. Translation: CASLTGGTEAFF.

This clonotype turned up a few times. J is TRBJ2-7 and V is TRBV9; no reliable D call. The CDR3 covers 14 residues. Germline loops: CDR1 SGDLS, CDR2 YYNGEE. The ends were cut back, 0 bases at V and 3 bases at J, with 10 bases in the middle. In nucleotides, the CDR3 is TGTGCCAGCAGCGTAGGGGTGGGGTTCTACGAGCAGTACTTC. Translating it yields CASSVGVGFYEQYF.

This clonotype was seen ten or more times. CDR3 amino acids: CSARRERGYEQYF. The CDR3 DNA is TGCAGTGCTAGACGTGAGAGGGGCTACGAGCAGTACTTC. V is TRBV20-1 and J is TRBJ2-7; either TRBD1 or TRBD2 may supply D (5 bases each). There are 13 residues in the CDR3. Germline CDR1 reads DFQATT; CDR2 reads SNEGSKA (reference sequence). V was pared by 2 bases and J by 3 bases, with 11 bases between.

The chain employs TRBV5-1 and TRBJ2-7; D gene unclear. Germline lookup yields CDR1 SGHRS and CDR2 YFSETQ. The V gene lost 0 bases and the J gene lost 5 bases, with 12 bases spanning the gap. The CDR3 contains 14 residues. CDR3 in DNA: TGCGCCAGCAGCTTGGGACATCGGCCCGACGAGCAGTACTTC. This gives the protein CASSLGHRPDEQYF.

This clonotype was detected a few times. The chain joins TRBV20-1 to TRBJ2-7; D not resolved. V lost 1 base, J lost 0 bases, and 13 bases lay in between. Germline-derived CDR1 and CDR2 are DFQATT and SNEGSKA (reference sequence). The CDR3 totals 15 residues. The CDR3 sequence: CSARATGRSSYEQYF. CDR3 bases: TGCAGTGCTAGAGCCACCGGAAGGAGCTCCTACGAGCAGTACTTC.

The chain joins TRBV4-3 to TRBJ2-7, with D unclear. CDR3 length equals 15 residues. Germline values: CDR1 LGHNA, CDR2 YSLEER. The V gene lost 5 bases and the J gene lost 1 base, with 15 bases spanning the gap. The CDR3 region has the DNA TGCGCCAGCAGCATCTACCGAGGCAGTTCCTACGAGCAGTACTTC. It translates to CASSIYRGSSYEQYF.

This clonotype was counted only a few times. CDR3 region: CASSFERGGYNEQFF. The DNA for the CDR3 is TGTGCCAGCAGTTTCGAGCGGGGGGGATACAATGAGCAGTTCTTC. The V and J genes are TRBV12-3 or TRBV12-4 and TRBJ2-1; 10 bases fit TRBD2. The V and J ends lost 3 bases and 4 bases, in that order; junction bases with no gene match: 3. The CDR3 is 15 residues long.

The chain uses TRBV7-2 and TRBJ2-2; tentative D call: TRBD2 (6 bases). This CDR3 comprises 16 residues. Germline lookup yields CDR1 SGHTA and CDR2 FQGNSA. V lost 1 base and J 2 bases, leaving 11 bases between the germline ends. The CDR3 spells CASSLVFGTNTGELFF. DNA for the CDR3: TGTGCCAGCAGCTTAGTCTTCGGGACTAACACCGGGGAGCTGTTTTTT.

This clonotype was counted ten times or more. V usage is TRBV10-3 and J usage is TRBJ1-3; D unresolved. The germline V and J ends were trimmed by 7 bases and 0 bases, with 10 bases remaining between them. This CDR3 comprises 14 residues. The germline V gene has CDR1 ENHRY and CDR2 SYGVKD. The CDR3 region is CAIKEGDSGNTIYF. CDR3 nucleotides: TGTGCCATCAAAGAAGGTGACTCTGGAAACACCATATATTTT.

This clonotype was counted many times. The J gene is TRBJ2-3, the V gene TRBV20-1; no definite D call. Between the trimmed V and J ends, which lost 0 bases and 6 bases, there was a span of 10 bases. Germline loops: CDR1 DFQATT, CDR2 SNEGSKA (reference sequence). This CDR3 contains 13 residues. The CDR3 spells CSARDRHRDTQYF. In nucleotides, the CDR3 is TGCAGTGCTAGAGATCGTCATCGCGATACGCAGTATTTT.

This clonotype appeared many times. The chain has TRBV29-1 and TRBJ2-7; possible D gene TRBD1, 6 bases. With 4 bases removed from V and 1 base from J, the gap between germline ends came to 11 bases. The germline gives CDR1 SQVTM, CDR2 ANQGSEA. CDR3 length: 13 amino acids. CDR3 amino acids: CSVAPRGSYEQYF. In nucleotides, the CDR3 is TGCAGCGTTGCACCCAGGGGATCCTACGAGCAGTACTTC.

The CDR3 reads CASSVAAEGPPNEKLFF. The DNA of the CDR3 is TGTGCCAGCAGCGTAGCGGCGGAGGGTCCGCCTAATGAAAAACTGTTTTTT. The rearrangement links TRBV9 to TRBJ1-4, with D hard to call. V was cut by 0 bases and J by 3 bases, with 15 bases left in between. Per germline, CDR1 SGDLS and CDR2 YYNGEE. The CDR3 sequence is 17 residues long.

This clonotype was counted ten times or more. The chain carries TRBV12-3 or TRBV12-4 and TRBJ1-1; 8 positions agree with TRBD1. V was pared by 2 bases and J by 0 bases, with 5 bases of the junction left unmatched. The CDR3 covers 16 residues. DNA for the CDR3: TGTGCCAGCAGTTTATCTACAGGGGGAATGAACACTGAAGCTTTCTTT. This encodes CASSLSTGGMNTEAFF.

The chain couples TRBV4-2 to TRBJ2-6; D possibly corresponds to TRBD2 (5 bases). CDR3 length: 19 amino acids. Germline V gene sequence: CDR1 LGHNA, CDR2 YNFKEQ. The ends were cut back, 4 bases at V and 0 bases at J, with 19 bases in the middle. The CDR3 region has the DNA TGTGCCAGCAGCCCTCGCCCGAGGGCCATATCCTCTGGGGCCAACGTCCTGACTTTC. Encoded protein: CASSPRPRAISSGANVLTF.

This clonotype was detected a few times. The chain is built from TRBV21-1 and TRBJ2-5; whether TRBD1, the table's D call, matches the DNA was not checked. TRBV21-1 is a documented pseudogene. The CDR3 is made up of 14 amino acids. The CDR3 bases are TGTGCCAGCAGCAAAAGGCGGACACAGGAGACCCAGTACTTC. The encoded protein is CASSKRRTQETQYF.

The chain is built from TRBV28 and TRBJ1-4, with D unclear. Per the germline V gene, CDR1 is MDHEN and CDR2 is SYDVKM. The ends were cut back, 6 bases at V and 8 bases at J, with 10 bases in the middle. The CDR3 runs to 12 residues. The CDR3 spells CASSPDGEKLFF. The CDR3 DNA reads TGTGCCAGCAGCCCGGACGGAGAAAAACTGTTTTTT. Filled out from reference TRBV28 and TRBJ1-4, the complete variable domain reads DVKVTQSSRYLVKRTGEKVFLECVQDMDHENMFWYRQDPGLGLRLIYFSYDVKMKEKGDIPEGYSVSREKKERFSLILESASTNQTSMYLCASSPDGEKLFFGSGTQLSVL.

This clonotype was seen a handful of times. The CDR3 here is CASSPSGTIYEQYV. CDR3 nucleotide sequence: TGTGCCAGCAGTCCTTCCGGGACTATCTACGAGCAGTACGTC. V and J are TRBV12-3 or TRBV12-4 and TRBJ2-7, with 7 bases lining up with TRBD2. The ends lost 5 bases at V and 3 bases at J; junction bases unmatched: 7. The CDR3 consists of 14 residues.

At least ten counts were recorded for this clonotype. The DNA for the CDR3 is TGTGCCAGCAGCTTCTATGACGAGCAGTACTTC. Its translation: CASSFYDEQYF. This sequence joins TRBV7-2 and TRBJ2-7, with no clear D. This CDR3 spans 11 amino acids. CDR1 SGHTA and CDR2 FQGNSA come from the germline V gene. Trimming removed 3 bases at V and 5 bases at J, with 5 bases between.